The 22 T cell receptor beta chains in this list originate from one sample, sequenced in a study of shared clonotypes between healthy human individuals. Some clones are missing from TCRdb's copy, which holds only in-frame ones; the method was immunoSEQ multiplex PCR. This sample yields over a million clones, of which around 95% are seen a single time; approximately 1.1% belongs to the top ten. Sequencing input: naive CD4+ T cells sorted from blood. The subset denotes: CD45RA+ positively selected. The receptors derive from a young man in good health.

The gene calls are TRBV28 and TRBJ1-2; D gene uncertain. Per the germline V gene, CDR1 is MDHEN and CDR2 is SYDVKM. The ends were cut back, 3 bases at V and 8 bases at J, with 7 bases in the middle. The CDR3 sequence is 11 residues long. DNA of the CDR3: TGTGCCAGCAGTTTCCGTAGGGGCTACACCTTC. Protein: CASSFRRGYTF.

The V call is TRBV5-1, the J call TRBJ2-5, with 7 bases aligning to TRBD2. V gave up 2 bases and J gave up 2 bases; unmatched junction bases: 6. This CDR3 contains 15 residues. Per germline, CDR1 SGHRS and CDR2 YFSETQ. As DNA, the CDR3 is TGCGCCAGCAGCTTTGGGGGAGCGGGGCAAGAGACCCAGTACTTC. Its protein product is CASSFGGAGQETQYF.

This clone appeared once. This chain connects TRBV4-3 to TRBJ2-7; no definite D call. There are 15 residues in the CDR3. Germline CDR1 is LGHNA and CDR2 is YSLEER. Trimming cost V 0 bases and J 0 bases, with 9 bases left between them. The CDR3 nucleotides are TGCGCCAGCAGCCAAGATAGTGGCCACTCCTACGAGCAGTACTTC. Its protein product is CASSQDSGHSYEQYF.

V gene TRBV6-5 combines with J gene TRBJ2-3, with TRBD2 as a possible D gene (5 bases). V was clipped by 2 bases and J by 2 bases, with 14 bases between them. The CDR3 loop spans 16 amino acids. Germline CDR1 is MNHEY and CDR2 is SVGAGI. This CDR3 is CASSYGGLPPTDTQYF. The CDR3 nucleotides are TGTGCCAGCAGTTACGGCGGACTCCCACCCACAGATACGCAGTATTTT.

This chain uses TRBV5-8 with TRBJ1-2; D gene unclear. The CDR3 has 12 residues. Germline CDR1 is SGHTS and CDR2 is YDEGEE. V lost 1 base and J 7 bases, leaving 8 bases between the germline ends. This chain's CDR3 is CASSLTFSGYTF. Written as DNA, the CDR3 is TGTGCCAGCAGCTTGACATTTAGTGGCTACACCTTC.

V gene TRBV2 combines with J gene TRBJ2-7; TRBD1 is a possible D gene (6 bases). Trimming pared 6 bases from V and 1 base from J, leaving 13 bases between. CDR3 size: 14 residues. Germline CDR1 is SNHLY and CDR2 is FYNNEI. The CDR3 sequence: CASSEGDKSYEQYF. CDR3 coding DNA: TGTGCCAGCAGCGAGGGGGACAAATCCTACGAGCAGTACTTC.

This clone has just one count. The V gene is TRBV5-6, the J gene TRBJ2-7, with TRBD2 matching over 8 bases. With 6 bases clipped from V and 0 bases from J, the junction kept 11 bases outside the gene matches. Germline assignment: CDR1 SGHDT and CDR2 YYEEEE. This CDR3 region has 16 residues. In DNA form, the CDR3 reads TGTGCCAGCATCGCGGGAGGAGGAGTTCTCTCCTACGAGCAGTACTTC. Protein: CASIAGGGVLSYEQYF.

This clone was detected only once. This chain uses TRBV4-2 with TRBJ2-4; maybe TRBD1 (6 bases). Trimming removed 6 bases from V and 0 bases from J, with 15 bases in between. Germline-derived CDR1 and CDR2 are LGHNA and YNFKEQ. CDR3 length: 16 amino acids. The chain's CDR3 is CASSMSGTLAKNIQYF. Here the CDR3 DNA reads TGTGCCAGCAGTATGTCCGGGACATTAGCCAAAAACATTCAGTACTTC.

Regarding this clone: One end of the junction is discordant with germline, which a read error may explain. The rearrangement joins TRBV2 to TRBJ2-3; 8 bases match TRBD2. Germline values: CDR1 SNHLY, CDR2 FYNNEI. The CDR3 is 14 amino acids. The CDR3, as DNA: TGTGCCAGCAGTAAAGCGGGAGGCACAGATACGCAGTATTTT. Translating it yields CASSKAGGTDTQYF.

The CDR3 bases are TGTGCCAGCAGCTTAGACGTCCGGCTAGCGGGAGAAGCCGGGGAGCTGTTTTTT. Its protein is CASSLDVRLAGEAGELFF. The chain employs TRBV11-2 and TRBJ2-2; TRBD2 matches at 10 bases. The CDR3 extends over 18 amino acids. Germline assignment: CDR1 SGHAT and CDR2 FQNNGV. With V trimmed by 0 bases and J by 6 bases, 10 bases remained unmatched.

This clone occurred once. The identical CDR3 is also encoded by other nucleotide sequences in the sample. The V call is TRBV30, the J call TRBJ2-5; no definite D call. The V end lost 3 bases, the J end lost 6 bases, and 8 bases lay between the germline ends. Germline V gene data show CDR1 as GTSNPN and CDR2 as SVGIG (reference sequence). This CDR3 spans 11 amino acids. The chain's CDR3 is CAWSVGQTQYF. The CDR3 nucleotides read TGTGCCTGGAGCGTAGGGCAGACCCAGTACTTC. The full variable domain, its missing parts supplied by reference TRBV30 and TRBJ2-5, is SQTIHQWPATLVQPVGSPLSLECTVEGTSNPNLYWYRQAAGRGLQLLFYSVGIGQISSEVPQNLSASRPQDRQFILSSKKLLLSDSGFYLCAWSVGQTQYFGPGTRLLVL.

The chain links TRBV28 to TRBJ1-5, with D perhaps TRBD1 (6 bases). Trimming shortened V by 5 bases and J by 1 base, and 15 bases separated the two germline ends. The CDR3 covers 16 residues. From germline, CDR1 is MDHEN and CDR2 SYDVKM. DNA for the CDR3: TGTGCCAGCAGTCAGCCGGGACACCTGAGCAATCAGCCCCAGCATTTT. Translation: CASSQPGHLSNQPQHF.

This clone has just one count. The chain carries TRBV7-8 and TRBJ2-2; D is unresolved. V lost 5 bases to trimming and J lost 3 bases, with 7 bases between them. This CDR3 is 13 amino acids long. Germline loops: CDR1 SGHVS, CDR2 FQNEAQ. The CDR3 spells CASSPRDTGELFF. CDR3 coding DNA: TGTGCCAGCAGCCCCCGTGACACCGGGGAGCTGTTTTTT.

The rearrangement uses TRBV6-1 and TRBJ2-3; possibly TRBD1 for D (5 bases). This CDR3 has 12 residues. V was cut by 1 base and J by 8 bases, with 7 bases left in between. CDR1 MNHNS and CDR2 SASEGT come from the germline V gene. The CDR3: CASSEGTSTQYF. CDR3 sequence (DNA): TGTGCCAGCAGTGAAGGGACAAGTACGCAGTATTTT.

The CDR3 DNA sequence: TGTGCCACCGAGTCAGAGGGGGCGCACACTGAAGCTTTCTTT. Translated, it gives CATESEGAHTEAFF. J is TRBJ1-1 and V is TRBV10-3, with 7 bases matching TRBD1. The CDR3 is made up of 14 amino acids. Trimming cost V 10 bases and J 3 bases; bases outside gene matches: 11. Per the germline V gene, CDR1 is ENHRY and CDR2 is SYGVKD.

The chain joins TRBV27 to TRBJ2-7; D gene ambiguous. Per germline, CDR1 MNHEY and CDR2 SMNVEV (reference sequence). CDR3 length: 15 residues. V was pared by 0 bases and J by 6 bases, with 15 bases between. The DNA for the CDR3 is TGTGCCAGCAGTTTATCAGTTTATCGGGTCGGCGAGCAGTACTTC. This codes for CASSLSVYRVGEQYF.

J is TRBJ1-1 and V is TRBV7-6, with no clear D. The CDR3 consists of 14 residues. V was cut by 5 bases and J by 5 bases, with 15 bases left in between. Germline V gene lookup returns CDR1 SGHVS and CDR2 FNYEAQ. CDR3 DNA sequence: TGTGCCAGCAGCGCGACACGGCGGCGGACTGAAGCTTTCTTT. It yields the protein CASSATRRRTEAFF.

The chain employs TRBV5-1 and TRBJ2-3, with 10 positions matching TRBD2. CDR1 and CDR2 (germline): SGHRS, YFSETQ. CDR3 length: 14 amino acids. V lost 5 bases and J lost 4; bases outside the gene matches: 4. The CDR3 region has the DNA TGCGCCAGCAGACCCAGCGGGAGGGCAGATACGCAGTATTTT. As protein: CASRPSGRADTQYF. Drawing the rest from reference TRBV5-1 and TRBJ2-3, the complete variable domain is KAGVTQTPRYLIKTRGQQVTLSCSPISGHRSVSWYQQTPGQGLQFLFEYFSETQRNKGNFPGRFSGRQFSNSRSEMNVSTLELGDSALYLCASRPSGRADTQYFGPGTRLTVL.

Written as DNA, the CDR3 is TGTGCCACCAGCAGAGATCCCAGGGTGGGAGAGCAGTACTTC. Translated: CATSRDPRVGEQYF. This rearrangement joins TRBV15 to TRBJ2-7, with D maybe TRBD1 (5 bases). V was cut by 0 bases and J by 7 bases, with 13 bases left in between. The CDR3 extends over 14 amino acids. CDR1 is LNHNV and CDR2 is YYDKDF in the germline V gene (reference sequence). The whole variable domain, filled in from reference TRBV15 and TRBJ2-7, reads DAMVIQNPRYQVTQFGKPVTLSCSQTLNHNVMYWYQQKSSQAPKLLFHYYDKDFNNEADTPDNFQSRRPNTSFCFLDIRSPGLGDTAMYLCATSRDPRVGEQYFGPGTRLTVT.

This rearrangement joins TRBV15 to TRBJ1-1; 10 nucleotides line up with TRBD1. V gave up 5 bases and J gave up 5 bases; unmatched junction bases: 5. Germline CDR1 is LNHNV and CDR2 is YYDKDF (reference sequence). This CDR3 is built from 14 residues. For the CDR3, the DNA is TGTGCCACCAGCCCATCGGGACAGGGGACTGAAGCTTTCTTT. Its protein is CATSPSGQGTEAFF.

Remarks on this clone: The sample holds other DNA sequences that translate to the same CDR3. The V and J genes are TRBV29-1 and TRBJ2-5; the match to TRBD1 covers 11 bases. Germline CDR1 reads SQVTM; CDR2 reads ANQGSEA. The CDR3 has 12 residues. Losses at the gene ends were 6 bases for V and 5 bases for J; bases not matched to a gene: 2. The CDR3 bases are TGCAGCGTGGGGACAGGGGGTGAGACCCAGTACTTC. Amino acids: CSVGTGGETQYF.

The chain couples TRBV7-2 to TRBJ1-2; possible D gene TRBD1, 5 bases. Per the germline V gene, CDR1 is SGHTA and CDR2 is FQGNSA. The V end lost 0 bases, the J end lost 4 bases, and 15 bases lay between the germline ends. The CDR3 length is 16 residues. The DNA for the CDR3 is TGTGCCAGCAGCTTAGCGTTTGGCAGTGGGGGCTATGGCTACACCTTC. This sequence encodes CASSLAFGSGGYGYTF.